These 27 T cell receptor beta chains share one sample of origin, sequenced in a study of CXCR3-negative and CXCR3-positive naive CD8 T cells (dated by TCRdb to 2018 to 2020). Sequencing used a NextSeq 550. The Human TCR Profiling Kit (MiLaboratory) was used to make UMI-labeled 5' RACE TRB cDNA libraries. Through TCRdb reprocessing, the reads give one entry per CDR3 protein sequence; DNA is omitted. This sample's table contains 100,000 to 150,000 distinct CDR3 sequences. The ten largest make up nearly 0.5% of the sample. The material sequenced was naive CXCR3- CD8+ T cells from blood. Explained via the paper, the cell subset or site label denotes: CD45RO-CCR7+CD27+CD95- naive CD8+ T cells lacking CXCR3 (TNR3-). The receptors shown here come from a human donor in good health. Some clones in this sample may be carry-over from other donors' samples.

The rearrangement uses TRBV6-2 or TRBV6-3 and TRBJ2-7. Germline CDR1 is MNHEY and CDR2 is SVGEGT. The CDR3 runs 13 residues. The CDR3 loop is CASRTSGTHEQYF.

This chain joins TRBV10-1 and TRBJ1-5; without DNA, the TCRdb call of TRBD1 cannot be checked. This CDR3 is 15 amino acids long. Germline CDR1 and CDR2: WNHNN and SYGVQD (reference sequence). The CDR3 reads CASSQTRGRNQPQHF.

V usage is TRBV12-3 or TRBV12-4 and J usage is TRBJ1-3. The CDR3 has 20 amino acids. The CDR3: CASSLAGPLFEQPGGNTIYF.

The chain uses TRBV29-1 and TRBJ2-7; the TRBD2 assignment by TCRdb is unverifiable without DNA. The germline V gene has CDR1 SQVTM and CDR2 ANQGSEA. This CDR3 region has 15 residues. CDR3 amino acids: CSVAPVPSGTYEQYF.

J is TRBJ2-7 and V is TRBV7-2; there is no DNA to check the TCRdb D call of TRBD1. CDR1 and CDR2 (germline): SGHTA, FQGNSA. There are 16 residues in the CDR3. The CDR3 here is CASSLDELRTNAQQYF.

V and J are TRBV12-3 or TRBV12-4 and TRBJ2-7; no DNA is available, so the TRBD2 call from TCRdb remains unchecked. This CDR3 is 13 amino acids long. The CDR3 sequence: CSSSPGLSYEQYF.

The chain couples TRBV9 to TRBJ1-1. Per germline, CDR1 SGDLS and CDR2 YYNGEE. CDR3 length: 13 residues. Here the CDR3 reads CASSVQANSEAFF.

The gene calls are TRBV4-1 and TRBJ2-1; TCRdb outputs TRBD1, but without DNA this stays unchecked. There are 17 residues in the CDR3. CDR1 and CDR2 (germline): MGHRA, YSYEKL. The CDR3 loop reads CASSRGLGGGLQNEQFF.

The chain combines TRBV14 with TRBJ2-7; TCRdb's D call, TRBD1, is unchecked because there is no DNA. The V gene's germline CDR1 is SGHDN and CDR2 FVKESK. The CDR3 consists of 14 residues. CDR3 sequence: CASSAQQGTYEQYF.

This chain uses TRBV12-3 or TRBV12-4 with TRBJ2-1; TCRdb's D gene call, TRBD1, goes unchecked for lack of DNA. The CDR3 spans 17 residues. CDR3 in amino acids: CASSFGAPGISYNEQFF.

V and J are TRBV11-2 and TRBJ1-2; without DNA, the TCRdb call of TRBD1 cannot be checked. The CDR3 covers 13 residues. Germline V gene data show CDR1 as SGHAT and CDR2 as FQNNGV. The CDR3 region is CASSPDRAAGYTF. Full variable domain (outside the CDR3, taken from reference TRBV11-2 and TRBJ1-2): EAGVAQSPRYKIIEKRQSVAFWCNPISGHATLYWYQQILGQGPKLLIQFQNNGVVDDSQLPKDRFSAERLKGVDSTLKIQPAKLEDSAVYLCASSPDRAAGYTFGSGTRLTVV.

V and J are TRBV28 and TRBJ2-7; TCRdb outputs TRBD1, but without DNA this stays unchecked. Germline CDR1 reads MDHEN; CDR2 reads SYDVKM. The CDR3 contains 13 residues. The CDR3 sequence: CASSLWTGVEQYF.

The chain combines TRBV9 with TRBJ2-1. Germline CDR1 and CDR2: SGDLS and YYNGEE. The CDR3 totals 14 residues. CDR3 sequence: CASSDSTAYGEQFF.

The V gene is TRBV23-1, the J gene TRBJ2-7; TCRdb's D call, TRBD1, is unchecked because there is no DNA. TRBV23-1 is an ORF for which the function is uncertain. This CDR3 has 15 residues. CDR3 protein: CASSQSSGTDYEQYF.

CDR3 loop: CASSSTGIPLYEQYF. The chain links TRBV6-2 or TRBV6-3 to TRBJ2-7; no DNA is available, so the TRBD1 call from TCRdb remains unchecked. CDR1 is MNHEY and CDR2 is SVGEGT in the germline V gene. This CDR3 is 15 amino acids long.

The V and J genes are TRBV2 and TRBJ2-7; TCRdb picks TRBD1, but there is no DNA to check that call. The CDR3 is made up of 16 amino acids. The V gene's germline CDR1 is SNHLY and CDR2 FYNNEI. CDR3 amino acids: CASSEGRGAKTYEQYF.

J is TRBJ2-7 and V is TRBV4-3; TCRdb designates TRBD1, a call that cannot be tested without DNA. The CDR3 is made up of 15 amino acids. Germline lookup yields CDR1 LGHNA and CDR2 YSLEER. The CDR3: CASSQDADRGYEQYF.

The CDR3 loop is CASSQMAGTIEETQYF. The rearrangement links TRBV4-3 to TRBJ2-5; TCRdb lists TRBD2, though no DNA is available to test this call. Germline values: CDR1 LGHNA, CDR2 YSLEER. The CDR3 loop spans 16 amino acids.

V gene TRBV5-5 combines with J gene TRBJ2-7. CDR3 length: 15 residues. Per germline, CDR1 SGHKS and CDR2 YYEKEE (reference sequence). CDR3 sequence: CASSLGLAGSYEQYF.

The rearrangement joins TRBV29-1 to TRBJ2-7; with no DNA, the TCRdb D assignment of TRBD2 cannot be verified. Looked up from germline, CDR1 is SQVTM and CDR2 is ANQGSEA. CDR3 length equals 12 residues. The CDR3 loop reads CSVLAGSYEQYF.

The chain joins TRBV4-3 to TRBJ2-1; lacking DNA, the TRBD2 call made by TCRdb goes unchecked. The CDR3 is 16 residues long. Looked up from germline, CDR1 is LGHNA and CDR2 is YSLEER. The CDR3 loop reads CASSQDTTSGAYEQFF.

This rearrangement joins TRBV10-3 to TRBJ2-2; TCRdb's D call of TRBD2 is untestable without DNA. The CDR3 is 14 amino acids. Germline assignment: CDR1 ENHRY and CDR2 SYGVKD. The CDR3 here is CAIRAGGNTGELFF.

V and J are TRBV27 and TRBJ2-1; TCRdb gives TRBD2 as the D gene, but with no DNA this cannot be confirmed. Germline V gene sequence: CDR1 MNHEY, CDR2 SMNVEV (reference sequence). The CDR3 runs 18 residues. Here the CDR3 reads CASSFAGGPRSSYNEQFF.

The chain couples TRBV3-1 to TRBJ1-1. This CDR3 is 14 amino acids long. Germline CDR1 is LGHDT and CDR2 is YNNKEL (reference sequence). The CDR3 is CASSQGLGTTEAFF.

The chain couples TRBV29-1 to TRBJ1-1; lacking DNA, the TRBD1 call made by TCRdb goes unchecked. CDR3 length: 13 amino acids. The germline V gene encodes CDR1 SQVTM and CDR2 ANQGSEA. CDR3 in amino acids: CSVRTGGDTEAFF.

The chain uses TRBV12-3 or TRBV12-4 and TRBJ2-7; checking the TCRdb D call of TRBD1 is not possible without DNA. The CDR3 is 13 amino acids. CDR3 in amino acids: CASSLNRVYEQYF.

The CDR3 here is CSGEGTGDDEQFF. The chain joins TRBV20-1 to TRBJ2-1; TCRdb lists TRBD1, though no DNA is available to test this call. The CDR3 consists of 13 residues. The germline V gene encodes CDR1 DFQATT and CDR2 SNEGSKA (reference sequence).